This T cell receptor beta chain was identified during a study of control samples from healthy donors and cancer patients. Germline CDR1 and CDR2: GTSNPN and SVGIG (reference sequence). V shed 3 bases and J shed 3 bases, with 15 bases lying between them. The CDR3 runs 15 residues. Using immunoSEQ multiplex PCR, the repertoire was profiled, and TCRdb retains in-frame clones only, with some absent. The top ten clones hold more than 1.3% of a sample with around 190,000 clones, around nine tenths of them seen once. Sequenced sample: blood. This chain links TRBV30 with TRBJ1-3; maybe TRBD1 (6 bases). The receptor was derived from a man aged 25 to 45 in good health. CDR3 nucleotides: TGTGCCTGGAGCGGCCGGAGGGGACATGGAAACACCATATATTTT. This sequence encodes CAWSGRRGHGNTIYF.